This T cell receptor (beta chain) was captured by sequencing in a study of T cell responses to AZD1222 COVID-19 vaccine. Worth noting for this clone: Its antigen is currently unknown.

Regarding the study as a whole: Spike-wide coverage was observed for vaccine-associated CD4 TCRs, with dominant responses at 160-218 and 743-854. Clonal diversity was possibly underestimated; the donors were predominantly white British and more often female.

Produced via immunoSEQ multiplex PCR; TCRdb's table is partial and in-frame only. This table has some 140,000 clones, about 91% appearing once. The CDR3 contains 15 residues. The V gene's germline CDR1 is MNHEY and CDR2 SVGEGT. The V end was cut by 6 bases, the J end by 4 bases, with 18 bases between. The specimen comprised peripheral blood, sampled 28 days after the second AZD1222 dose. This receptor was identified in an adult who received the AZD1222 COVID-19 vaccine. The chain links TRBV6-2 or TRBV6-3 to TRBJ1-1, with a tentative D call TRBD1 (5 bases). For the CDR3, the DNA is TGTGCCAGCAGCGGGGGTCCGGAGAGGGGCACTGAAGCTTTCTTT. This sequence encodes CASSGGPERGTEAFF.